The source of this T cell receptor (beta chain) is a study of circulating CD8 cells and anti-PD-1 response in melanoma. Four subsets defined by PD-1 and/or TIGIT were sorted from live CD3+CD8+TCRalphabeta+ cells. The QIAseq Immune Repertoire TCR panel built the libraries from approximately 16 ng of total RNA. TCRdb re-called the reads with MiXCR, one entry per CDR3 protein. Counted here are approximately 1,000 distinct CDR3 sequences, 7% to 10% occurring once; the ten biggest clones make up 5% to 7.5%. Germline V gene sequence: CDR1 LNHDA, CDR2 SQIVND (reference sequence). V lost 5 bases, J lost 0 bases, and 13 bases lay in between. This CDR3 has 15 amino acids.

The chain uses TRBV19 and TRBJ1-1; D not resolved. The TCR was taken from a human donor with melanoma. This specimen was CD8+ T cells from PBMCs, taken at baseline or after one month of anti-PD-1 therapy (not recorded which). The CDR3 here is CASSPHKGMNTEAFF. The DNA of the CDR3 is TGTGCCAGTAGTCCCCATAAGGGAATGAACACTGAAGCTTTCTTT.